A selection of T cell receptor beta chains follows, all from one sample in a study of patients and donors after allogeneic stem cell transplantation. TCRdb re-called the RT-PCR reads with MiXCR, one entry per CDR3 protein. The data show around 23,000 distinct CDR3 sequences, about 30% seen once. The sequenced sample consisted of blood, either unsorted or a sorted T cell fraction (not recorded which). Receptor source: a human donor who was either an allogeneic HSCT recipient or a stem cell or donor lymphocyte infusion donor (not recorded which). It is not recorded whose cells these are; they may come from a transplant donor. Both conserved end residues are part of each CDR3. D genes are given only for firm matches. Size is stated for part of the rows, as once, few or many counts, or as a class when the clone is expanded.

d_gene,abundance,v_gene,j_gene,CDR3aa,CDR3nt
TRBD1,many,TRBV12-3/TRBV12-4,TRBJ1-1,CASSPGQKSFF,TGTGCCAGCAGTCCGGGACAGAAATCTTTCTTT
TRBD2,many,TRBV7-7,TRBJ2-5,CASSAGLAGGQETQYF,TGTGCTAGCAGCGCCGGACTAGCGGGGGGCCAAGAGACCCAGTACTTC
-,many,TRBV24-1,TRBJ2-1,CATSEGYRSSYNEQFF,TGTGCCACCAGTGAGGGCTACAGGAGCTCCTACAATGAGCAGTTCTTC
-,many,TRBV29-1,TRBJ1-2,CSVEREGGYTF,TGCAGCGTTGAAAGGGAGGGCGGCTACACCTTC
-,-,TRBV27,TRBJ1-5,CASALMSFNQPQHF,TGTGCCAGCGCCCTGATGAGTTTCAATCAGCCCCAGCATTTT
-,-,TRBV6-5,TRBJ1-1,CASSYTEGVEAFF,TGTGCCAGCAGTTACACGGAGGGGGTTGAAGCTTTCTTT
TRBD2,few,TRBV12-3/TRBV12-4,TRBJ2-1,CASWGGAGNNEQFF,TGTGCCAGCTGGGGAGGGGCGGGCAACAATGAGCAGTTCTTC
-,few,TRBV20-1,TRBJ1-4,CSASGGGNEKLFF,TGCAGTGCTAGCGGCGGGGGTAATGAAAAACTGTTTTTT
-,hyperexpanded,TRBV28,TRBJ2-7,CASSWVGYEQYF,TGTGCCAGCAGCTGGGTGGGGTACGAGCAGTACTTC
-,few,TRBV5-1,TRBJ1-1,CASRQGLMNTEAFF,TGCGCCAGCAGGCAGGGCCTTATGAACACTGAAGCTTTCTTT
TRBD1,-,TRBV18,TRBJ2-2,CASSARGPGELFF,TGTGCCAGCTCGGCCAGGGGGCCCGGGGAGCTGTTTTTT
-,-,TRBV18,TRBJ2-3,CASSLGNGADTQYF,TGTGCCAGCTCACTGGGCAACGGGGCAGATACGCAGTATTTT
-,-,TRBV20-1,TRBJ1-5,CSARRGAQPQHF,TGCAGTGCTAGAAGGGGGGCCCAGCCCCAGCATTTT
-,-,TRBV12-3/TRBV12-4,TRBJ1-5,CASSSGEGLNQPQHF,TGTGCCAGCAGTTCGGGCGAGGGCCTCAATCAGCCCCAGCATTTT
-,few,TRBV6-1,TRBJ1-5,CASSGQIGNQPQHF,TGTGCCAGCAGTGGGCAGATTGGCAATCAGCCCCAGCATTTT
-,many,TRBV7-2,TRBJ2-4,CASSPSRGTPKNIQYF,TGTGCCAGCAGCCCTAGCCGCGGGACGCCTAAAAACATTCAGTACTTC
-,few,TRBV7-2,TRBJ1-6,CASSVTAGPLYNSPLHF,TGTGCCAGCAGCGTAACGGCAGGGCCTCTTTATAATTCACCCCTCCACTTT
TRBD1,-,TRBV12-3/TRBV12-4,TRBJ1-1,CASSETGGASAFF,TGTGCCAGCAGTGAAACAGGGGGCGCGTCAGCTTTCTTT